This T cell receptor (beta chain) was sequenced for a study of a mutant IDH1 vaccine in newly diagnosed glioma. The time point denotes: week 35, safety follow-up. One vaccine dose held 300 ug of mutant IDH1 20-mer peptide and came with topical imiquimod. This CDR3 has 15 amino acids. Germline CDR1 and CDR2: SGHVS and FQNEAQ. Trimming stripped 3 bases from V and 5 bases from J, with 16 bases between. This table comes from immunoSEQ multiplex PCR, and its TCRdb copy is limited to in-frame clones, with some not included. The sample records tens of thousands of clones, about four fifths being singletons. Of note for this clone: Its antigen remains unidentified.

The sequences come from PBMCs, collected from a glioma patient whose treatment included an IDH1 peptide vaccine. The clonotype comes from a woman aged 40 to 50 with glioma. Some clones in this sample may be carry-over from other donors' samples. The rearrangement uses TRBV7-8 and TRBJ1-2; D remains ambiguous. For the CDR3, the DNA is TGTGCCAGCAGCTTCTCCCAATCCGGCTTATATGGCTACACCTTC. Protein: CASSFSQSGLYGYTF.